This T cell receptor (beta chain) comes out of a study of blood T cells in healthy people across ages. CDR1 is DFQATT and CDR2 is SNEGSKA in the germline V gene (reference sequence). CDR3 size: 13 residues. The V gene lost 4 bases and the J gene lost 8 bases, with 14 bases spanning the gap. A J-beta primer mix and a sample-barcoded 5' primer were used in a second PCR of roughly 6 to 12 cycles. A single record per CDR3 protein comes from TCRdb applying MiXCR to the 5' RACE reads. This repertoire shows hundreds of thousands of distinct CDR3 sequences, under 30% found once; its top ten account for about 3%. The sample was also linked to a second study, of T cells of mothers and their children.

Sequencing input: blood. The V call is TRBV20-1, the J call TRBJ1-4; D unclear. This clonotype originated in a boy younger than 18 in good health. The CDR3 is CSANKGSEEKLFF. The CDR3, as DNA: TGCAGTGCTAATAAGGGATCGGAGGAAAAACTGTTTTTT.